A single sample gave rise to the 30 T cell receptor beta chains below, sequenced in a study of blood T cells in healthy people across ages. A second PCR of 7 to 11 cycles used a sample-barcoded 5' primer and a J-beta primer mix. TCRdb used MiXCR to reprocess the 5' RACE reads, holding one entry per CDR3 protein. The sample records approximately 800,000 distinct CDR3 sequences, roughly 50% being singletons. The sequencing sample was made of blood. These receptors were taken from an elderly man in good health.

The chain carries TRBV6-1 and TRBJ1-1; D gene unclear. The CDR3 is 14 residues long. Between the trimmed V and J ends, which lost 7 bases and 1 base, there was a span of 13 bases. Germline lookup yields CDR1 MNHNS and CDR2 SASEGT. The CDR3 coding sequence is TGTGCCAGCACCAAATTGGCTCGGAACACTGAAGCTTTCTTT. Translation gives CASTKLARNTEAFF.

CDR3: CASRTLTGTTQYNEQFF. CDR3 coding DNA: TGTGCCAGCAGAACCCTCACCGGAACTACCCAGTACAATGAGCAGTTCTTC. The chain combines TRBV6-1 with TRBJ2-1; D gene uncertain. Per the germline V gene, CDR1 is MNHNS and CDR2 is SASEGT. CDR3 length equals 17 residues. V gave up 6 bases and J gave up 4 bases, with 22 bases separating them.

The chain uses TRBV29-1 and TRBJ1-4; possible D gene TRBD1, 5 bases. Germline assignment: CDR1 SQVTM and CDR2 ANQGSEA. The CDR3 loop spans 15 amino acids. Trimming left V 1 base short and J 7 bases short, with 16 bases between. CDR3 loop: CSVEGGTLEGEKLFF. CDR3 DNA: TGCAGCGTTGAAGGAGGGACGCTGGAAGGTGAAAAACTGTTTTTT.

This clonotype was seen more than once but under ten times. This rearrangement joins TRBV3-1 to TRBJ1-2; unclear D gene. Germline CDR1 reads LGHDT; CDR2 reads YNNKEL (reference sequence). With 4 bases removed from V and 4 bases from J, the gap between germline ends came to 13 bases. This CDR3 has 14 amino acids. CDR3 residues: CASSPPRASYGYTF. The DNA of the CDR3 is TGTGCCAGCAGCCCGCCTAGGGCGTCCTATGGCTACACCTTC.

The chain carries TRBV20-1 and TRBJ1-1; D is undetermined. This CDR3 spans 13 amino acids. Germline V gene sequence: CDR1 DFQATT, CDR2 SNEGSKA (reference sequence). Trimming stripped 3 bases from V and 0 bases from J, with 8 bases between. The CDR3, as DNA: TGCAGTGCTAGTTGGCGCATGAACACTGAAGCTTTCTTT. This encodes CSASWRMNTEAFF.

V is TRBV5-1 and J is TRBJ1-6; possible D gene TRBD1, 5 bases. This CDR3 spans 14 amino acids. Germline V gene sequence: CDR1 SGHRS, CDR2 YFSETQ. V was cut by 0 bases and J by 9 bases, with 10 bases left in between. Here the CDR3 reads CASSLGQGPSPLHF. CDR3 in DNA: TGCGCCAGCAGCTTGGGGCAGGGACCTTCACCCCTCCACTTT.

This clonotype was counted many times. This chain's CDR3 is CASSPSGGRETYNEQFF. DNA for the CDR3: TGTGCCAGCAGCCCTAGCGGGGGGCGGGAGACCTACAATGAGCAGTTCTTC. The V and J genes are TRBV7-6 and TRBJ2-1; TRBD2 matches at 11 bases. Germline V gene data show CDR1 as SGHVS and CDR2 as FNYEAQ. The J segment lost 2 bases and the V segment lost 5 bases, leaving 8 bases of the junction unmatched. The CDR3 sequence is 17 residues long.

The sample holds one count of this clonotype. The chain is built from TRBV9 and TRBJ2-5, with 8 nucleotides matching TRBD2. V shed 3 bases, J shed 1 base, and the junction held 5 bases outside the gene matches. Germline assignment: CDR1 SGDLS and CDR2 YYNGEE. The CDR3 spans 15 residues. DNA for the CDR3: TGTGCCAGCAGCGCAACTAGCGGTCCCCAAGAGACCCAGTACTTC. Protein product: CASSATSGPQETQYF.

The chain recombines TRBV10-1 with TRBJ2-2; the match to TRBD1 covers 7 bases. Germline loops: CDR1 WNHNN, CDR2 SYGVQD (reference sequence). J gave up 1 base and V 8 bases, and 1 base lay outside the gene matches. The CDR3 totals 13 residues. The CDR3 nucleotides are TGCGCCAGCCGGGACAGGAACACCGGGGAGCTGTTTTTT. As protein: CASRDRNTGELFF.

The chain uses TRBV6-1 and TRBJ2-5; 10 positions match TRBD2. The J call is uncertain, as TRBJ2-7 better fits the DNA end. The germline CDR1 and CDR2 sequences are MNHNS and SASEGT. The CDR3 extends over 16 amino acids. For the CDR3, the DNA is TGTGCCAGCAGCGCCAGGACTAGCGGAGCCTCCTACGAGCAGTACTTC. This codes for CASSARTSGASYEQYF.

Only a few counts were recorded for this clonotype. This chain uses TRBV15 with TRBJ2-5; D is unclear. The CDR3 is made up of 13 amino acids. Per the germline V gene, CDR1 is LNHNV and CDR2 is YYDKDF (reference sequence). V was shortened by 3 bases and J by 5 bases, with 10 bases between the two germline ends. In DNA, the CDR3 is TGTGCCACCAGCAGGGACCAACGGGAGACCCAGTACTTC. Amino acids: CATSRDQRETQYF. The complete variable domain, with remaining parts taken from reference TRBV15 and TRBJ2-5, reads DAMVIQNPRYQVTQFGKPVTLSCSQTLNHNVMYWYQQKSSQAPKLLFHYYDKDFNNEADTPDNFQSRRPNTSFCFLDIRSPGLGDTAMYLCATSRDQRETQYFGPGTRLLVL.

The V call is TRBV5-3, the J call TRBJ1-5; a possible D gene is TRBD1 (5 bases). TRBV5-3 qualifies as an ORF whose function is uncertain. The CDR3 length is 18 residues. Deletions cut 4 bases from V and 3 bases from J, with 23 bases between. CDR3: CARSTLRPGTASNQPQHF. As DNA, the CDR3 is TGTGCCAGAAGCACCCTACGGCCAGGGACGGCCTCCAATCAGCCCCAGCATTTT.

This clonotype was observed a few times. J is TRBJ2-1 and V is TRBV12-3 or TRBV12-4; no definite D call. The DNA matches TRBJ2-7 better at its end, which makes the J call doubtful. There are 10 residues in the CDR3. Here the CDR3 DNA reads TGTGCCAGCAGTCCCACCGAGCAGTACTTC. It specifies CASSPTEQYF.

The DNA for the CDR3 is TGCAGTGGACAGGGGTCCTCTGGGCAGTTCTTC. Its protein is CSGQGSSGQFF. The chain carries TRBV20-1 and TRBJ2-1, with 8 positions matching TRBD1. This CDR3 region has 11 residues. Germline V gene lookup returns CDR1 DFQATT and CDR2 SNEGSKA (reference sequence). V gave up 7 bases and J gave up 12 bases; unmatched junction bases: 8.

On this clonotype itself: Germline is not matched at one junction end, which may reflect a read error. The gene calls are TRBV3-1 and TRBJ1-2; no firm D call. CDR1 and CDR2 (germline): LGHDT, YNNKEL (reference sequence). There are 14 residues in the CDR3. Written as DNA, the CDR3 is TGTGCCGGCAGCCAAGAGGCGGCGGGTAATGGCTACACCTTC. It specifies CAGSQEAAGNGYTF.

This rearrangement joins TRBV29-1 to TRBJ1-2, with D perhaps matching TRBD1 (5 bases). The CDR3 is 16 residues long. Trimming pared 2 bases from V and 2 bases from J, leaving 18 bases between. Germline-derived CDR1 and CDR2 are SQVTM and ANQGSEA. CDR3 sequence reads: CSVELPKGIANYGYTF. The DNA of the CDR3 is TGCAGCGTTGAACTCCCCAAGGGGATAGCGAACTATGGCTACACCTTC.

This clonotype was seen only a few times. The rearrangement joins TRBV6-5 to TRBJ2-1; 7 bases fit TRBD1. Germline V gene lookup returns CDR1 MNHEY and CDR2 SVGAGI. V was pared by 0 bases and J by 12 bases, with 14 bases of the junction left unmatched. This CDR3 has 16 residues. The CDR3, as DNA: TGTGCCAGCAGTTACTCAGGGGGACAGATCCCCCAGGGGCAGTTCTTC. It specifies CASSYSGGQIPQGQFF.

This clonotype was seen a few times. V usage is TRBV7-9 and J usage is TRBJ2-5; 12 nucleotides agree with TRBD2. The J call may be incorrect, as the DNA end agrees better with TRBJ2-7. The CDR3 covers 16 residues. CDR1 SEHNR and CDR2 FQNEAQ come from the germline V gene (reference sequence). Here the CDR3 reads CASSPNWTSGTYEQYF. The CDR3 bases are TGTGCCAGCAGCCCAAATTGGACTAGCGGGACCTACGAGCAGTACTTC.

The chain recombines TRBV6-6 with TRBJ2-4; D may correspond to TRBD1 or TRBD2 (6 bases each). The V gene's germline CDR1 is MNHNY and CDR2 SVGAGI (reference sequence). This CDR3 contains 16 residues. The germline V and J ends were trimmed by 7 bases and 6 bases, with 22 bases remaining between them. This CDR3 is CASTPVGGPSGNIQYF. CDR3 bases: TGTGCCAGCACTCCAGTAGGGGGGCCATCGGGAAACATTCAGTACTTC.

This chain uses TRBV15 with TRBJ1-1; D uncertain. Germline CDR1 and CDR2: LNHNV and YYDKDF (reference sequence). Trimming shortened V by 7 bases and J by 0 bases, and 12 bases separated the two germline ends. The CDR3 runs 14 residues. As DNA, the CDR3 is TGTGCCACCATGGCAGGAATCATGAACACTGAAGCTTTCTTT. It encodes CATMAGIMNTEAFF.

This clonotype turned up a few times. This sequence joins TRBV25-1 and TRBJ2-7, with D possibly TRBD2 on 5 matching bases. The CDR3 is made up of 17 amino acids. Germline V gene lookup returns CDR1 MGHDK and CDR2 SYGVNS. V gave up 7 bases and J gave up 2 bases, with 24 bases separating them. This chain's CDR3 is CASTEWAGTISAYEQYF. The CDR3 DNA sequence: TGTGCCAGCACCGAATGGGCGGGCACGATCTCCGCCTACGAGCAGTACTTC.

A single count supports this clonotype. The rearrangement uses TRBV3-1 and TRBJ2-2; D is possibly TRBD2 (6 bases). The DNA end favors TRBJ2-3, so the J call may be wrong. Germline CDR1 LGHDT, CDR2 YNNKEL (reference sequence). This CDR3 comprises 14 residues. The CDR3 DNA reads TGTGCCAGCAGCCACCGGGACTTCACAGATACGCAGTATTTT. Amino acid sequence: CASSHRDFTDTQYF.

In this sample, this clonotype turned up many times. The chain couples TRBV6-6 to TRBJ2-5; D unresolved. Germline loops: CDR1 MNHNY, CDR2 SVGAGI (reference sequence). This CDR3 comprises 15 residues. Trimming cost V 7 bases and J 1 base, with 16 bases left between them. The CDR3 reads CASTQDGNFQETQYF. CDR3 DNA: TGTGCCAGCACCCAGGATGGGAACTTCCAAGAGACCCAGTACTTC.

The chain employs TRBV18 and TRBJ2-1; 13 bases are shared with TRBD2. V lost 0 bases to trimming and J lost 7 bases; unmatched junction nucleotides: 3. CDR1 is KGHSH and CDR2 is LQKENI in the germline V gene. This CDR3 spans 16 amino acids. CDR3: CASSPPGLAGINEQFF. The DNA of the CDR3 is TGTGCCAGCTCACCACCGGGACTAGCGGGAATAAATGAGCAGTTCTTC.

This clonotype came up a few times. CDR3 nucleotide sequence: TGTGCCAGCAGCACTAGCGGTGGTGTCAATGAGCAGTTCTTC. This translates into CASSTSGGVNEQFF. This chain uses TRBV9 with TRBJ2-1; the match to TRBD2 covers 8 bases. The germline V gene encodes CDR1 SGDLS and CDR2 YYNGEE. The CDR3 contains 14 residues. The trim removed 4 bases at V and 6 bases at J, leaving 6 bases unmatched.

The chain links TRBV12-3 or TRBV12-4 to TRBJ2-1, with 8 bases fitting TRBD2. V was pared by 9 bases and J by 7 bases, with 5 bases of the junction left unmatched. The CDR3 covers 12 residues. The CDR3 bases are TGTGCCAGGGGTGTAGCGGGAAATGAGCAGTTCTTC. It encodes CARGVAGNEQFF.

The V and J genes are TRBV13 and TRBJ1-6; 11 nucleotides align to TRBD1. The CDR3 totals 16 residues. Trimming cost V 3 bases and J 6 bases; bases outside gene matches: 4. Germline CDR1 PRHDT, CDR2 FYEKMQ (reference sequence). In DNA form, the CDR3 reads TGTGCCAGCAGCTTGGACAGGGGGCGCTTTAATTCACCCCTCCACTTT. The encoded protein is CASSLDRGRFNSPLHF.

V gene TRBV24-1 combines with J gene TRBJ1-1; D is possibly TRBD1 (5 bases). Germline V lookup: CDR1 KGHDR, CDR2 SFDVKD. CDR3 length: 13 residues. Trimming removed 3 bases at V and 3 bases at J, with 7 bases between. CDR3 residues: CATSDTGYTEAFF. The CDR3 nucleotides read TGTGCCACCAGTGATACAGGATACACTGAAGCTTTCTTT.

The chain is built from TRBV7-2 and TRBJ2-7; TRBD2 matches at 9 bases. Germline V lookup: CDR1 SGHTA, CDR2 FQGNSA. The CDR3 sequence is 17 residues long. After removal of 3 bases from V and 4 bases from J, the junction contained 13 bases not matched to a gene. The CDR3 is CASSLGLVSGRRYEQYF. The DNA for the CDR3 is TGTGCCAGCAGCTTGGGTCTGGTGAGCGGGAGGCGGTACGAGCAGTACTTC.

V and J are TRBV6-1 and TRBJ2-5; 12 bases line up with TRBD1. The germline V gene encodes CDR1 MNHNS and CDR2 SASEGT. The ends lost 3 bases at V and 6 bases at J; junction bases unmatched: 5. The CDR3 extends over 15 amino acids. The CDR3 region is CASSDRDRGLKTQYF. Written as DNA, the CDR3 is TGTGCCAGCAGTGACCGGGACAGGGGGCTAAAGACCCAGTACTTC.